This T cell receptor beta chain is drawn from a study of cytomegalovirus exposure and HLA in healthy donors. Study results and caveats: Earlier findings revealed that most TCR beta V segments proved productive either about 87% or about 30% of the time. Many donors carried some public TCRs, although rarity characterized most TCR sequences. Most subjects' HLA-A and HLA-B alleles were reportedly predicted from TCR beta sequences. Sequencing depth roughly uniform across donors was assumed in presence/absence analyses.

The primer mix had 60 Vbeta and 13 Jbeta primers. Method: immunoSEQ multiplex PCR; TCRdb's copy keeps in-frame clones and lacks some. This sample has around 150,000 clones, with 68% found just once. This CDR3 contains 11 residues. Germline V gene data show CDR1 as SQVTM and CDR2 as ANQGSEA. Trimming stripped 4 bases from V and 13 bases from J, with 14 bases between. Points on this clone: Antigen unknown.

V gene TRBV29-1 combines with J gene TRBJ2-4; D remains unclear. The TCR originated in a woman under 30 in good health and CMV-seropositive. The sample comprised PBMCs. CDR3 amino acids: CSVATASGQYF. CDR3 coding DNA: TGCAGCGTTGCAACGGCGTCAGGACAGTACTTC.